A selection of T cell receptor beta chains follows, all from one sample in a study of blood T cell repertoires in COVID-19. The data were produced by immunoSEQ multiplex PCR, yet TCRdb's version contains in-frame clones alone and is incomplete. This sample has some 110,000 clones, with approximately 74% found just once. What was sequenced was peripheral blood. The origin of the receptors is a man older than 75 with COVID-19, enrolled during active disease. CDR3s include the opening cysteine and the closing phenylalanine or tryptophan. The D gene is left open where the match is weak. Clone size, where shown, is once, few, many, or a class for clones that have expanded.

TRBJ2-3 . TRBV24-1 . CATSLESTDTQYF
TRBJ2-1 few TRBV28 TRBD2 CASSFSGRHNEQFF
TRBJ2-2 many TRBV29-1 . CSAEVLRTGLNTGELFF
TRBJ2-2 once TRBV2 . CASRRRESTGELFF
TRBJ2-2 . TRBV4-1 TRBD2 CASSQGLADLSKGAGELFF
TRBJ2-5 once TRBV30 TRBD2 CAATGLAGVQETQYF
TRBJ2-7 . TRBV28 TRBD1 CASSLTGQGVYEQYF
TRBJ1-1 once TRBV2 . CASNQAKAFF
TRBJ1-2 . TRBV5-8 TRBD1 CASSPRTGGFYGYTF
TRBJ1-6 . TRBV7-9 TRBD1 CASSLVWGDRRSLHF
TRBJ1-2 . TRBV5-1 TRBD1 CASSLRQGDYGYTF
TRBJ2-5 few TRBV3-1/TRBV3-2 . CASSQVNLKETQYF
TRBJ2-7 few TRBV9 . CASSVYPSSYEQYF
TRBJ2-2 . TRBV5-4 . CASSFGTPLNTGELFF
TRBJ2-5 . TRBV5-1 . CASSFRGAGETQYF
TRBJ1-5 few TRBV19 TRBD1 CASSGNRGPYQPQHF
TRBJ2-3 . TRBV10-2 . CASSVTRPTTDTQYF
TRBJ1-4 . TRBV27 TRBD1 CASSSTGGATNEKLFF
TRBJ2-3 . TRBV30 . CASRPRSTDTQYF
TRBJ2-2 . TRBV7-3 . CASSSYLGELFF
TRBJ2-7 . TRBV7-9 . CASRFDRTDYEQYF
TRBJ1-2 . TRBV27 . CASSLIGGNYGYTF
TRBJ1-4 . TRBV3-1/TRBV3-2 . CASRAGYEKLFF
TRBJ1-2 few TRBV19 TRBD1 CASITNRGGNYGYTF
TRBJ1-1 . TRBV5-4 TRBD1 CASSSGQSYTEAFF
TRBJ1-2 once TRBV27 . CASSSSRTAFYGYTF
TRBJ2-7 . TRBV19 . CASSDLTSNPYEQYF
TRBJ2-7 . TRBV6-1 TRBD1 CASSEPGQGASYEQYF
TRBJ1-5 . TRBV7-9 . CASTQGNQPQHF
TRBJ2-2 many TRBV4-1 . CASKPLFSGTGELFF
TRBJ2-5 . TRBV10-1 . CASSESIAKNTQETQYF
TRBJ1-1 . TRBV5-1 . CASSFGVAGEGDTEAFF
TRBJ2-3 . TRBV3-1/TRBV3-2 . CASSQGGRGKGSSTDTQYF
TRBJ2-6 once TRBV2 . CASIGDSGANVLTF
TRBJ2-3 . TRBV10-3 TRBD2 CAIKASGSTDTQYF
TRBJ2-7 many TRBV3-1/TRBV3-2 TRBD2 CASSPSSGTSYEQYF
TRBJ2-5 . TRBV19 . CASSIGQAKGWETQYF
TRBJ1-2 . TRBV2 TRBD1 CASSWDSSSYGYTF
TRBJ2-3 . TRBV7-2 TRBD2 CASSQRREAPDTQYF
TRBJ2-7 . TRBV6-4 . CASSDSAYEQYF
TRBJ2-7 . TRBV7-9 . CASRGNRSLDEQYF
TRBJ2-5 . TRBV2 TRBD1 CASSGNRGSETQYF
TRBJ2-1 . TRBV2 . CASTTTVNEQFF